Each of the 17 T cell receptor beta chains below was sequenced from the same sample in a study of T cell changes during pregnancy in multiple sclerosis. Assay used: immunoSEQ multiplex PCR; TCRdb lists only in-frame clones, some missing. The repertoire includes about 77,000 clones, over 75% of them detected once, and around 2% sits in the top ten. The source was peripheral blood, collected before pregnancy. The receptors were gathered from a female donor with multiple sclerosis, enrolled in a pregnancy study.

This clone was counted at least ten times. The chain uses TRBV18 and TRBJ1-2; D not certain. The CDR3 runs 16 residues. Trimming took 4 bases from V and 1 from J, leaving 16 bases between them. The germline V gene has CDR1 KGHSH and CDR2 LQKENI. The DNA of the CDR3 is TGTGCCAGCTCACGGTGGCCCTGGTTAAGTAACTATGGCTACACCTTC. This translates into CASSRWPWLSNYGYTF. Using reference TRBV18 and TRBJ1-2 for the parts outside the CDR3, the full variable domain is NAGVMQNPRHLVRRRGQEARLRCSPMKGHSHVYWYRQLPEEGLKFMVYLQKENIIDESGMPKERFSAEFPKEGPSILRIQQVVRGDSAAYFCASSRWPWLSNYGYTFGSGTRLTVV.

This chain links TRBV18 with TRBJ2-7; D is unclear. With 4 bases removed from V and 5 bases from J, the gap between germline ends came to 6 bases. The germline CDR1 and CDR2 sequences are KGHSH and LQKENI. CDR3 length: 11 residues. CDR3 loop: CASSRENEQYF. The CDR3 DNA sequence: TGTGCCAGCTCACGCGAAAACGAGCAGTACTTC.

This chain uses TRBV9 with TRBJ2-1; 8 positions match TRBD2. CDR3 length equals 15 residues. V was clipped by 7 bases and J by 2 bases; unmatched bases: 8. The germline V gene encodes CDR1 SGDLS and CDR2 YYNGEE. CDR3 protein: CASSAAGGPYNEQFF. As DNA, the CDR3 is TGTGCCAGCTCTGCGGCGGGGGGTCCCTACAATGAGCAGTTCTTC.

The rearrangement uses TRBV19 and TRBJ2-3; TRBD2 is a possible D gene (6 bases). CDR1 and CDR2 from the germline V gene are LNHDA and SQIVND (reference sequence). This CDR3 is built from 15 residues. V lost 1 base and J 5 bases, leaving 13 bases between the germline ends. CDR3 DNA: TGTGCCAGTAGTATAGCGGCCGTGGGAGGAGATACGCAGTATTTT. Residues: CASSIAAVGGDTQYF.

The J gene is TRBJ1-5, the V gene TRBV10-3; D possibly corresponds to TRBD1 (5 bases). Germline V gene data show CDR1 as ENHRY and CDR2 as SYGVKD. This CDR3 is built from 13 residues. V was cut by 0 bases and J by 5 bases, with 5 bases left in between. In nucleotides, the CDR3 is TGTGCCATCAGTGAGTCAGGGGATCAGCCCCAGCATTTT. Its protein is CAISESGDQPQHF.

The V and J genes are TRBV28 and TRBJ2-3; D remains ambiguous. The length of the CDR3 is 14 residues. V was clipped by 3 bases and J by 6 bases, with 13 bases between them. Germline assignment: CDR1 MDHEN and CDR2 SYDVKM. This CDR3 reads CASSFLVNGDTQYF. The CDR3 DNA reads TGTGCCAGCAGTTTCCTGGTCAACGGGGATACGCAGTATTTT.

The chain links TRBV11-1 to TRBJ2-2; 7 positions match TRBD1. This CDR3 is 18 amino acids long. Germline V gene data show CDR1 as SGHAT and CDR2 as FQDESV (reference sequence). Germline trimming cut 1 base from V and 0 bases from J; bases unmatched to any gene: 8. The CDR3 region is CASSLDWGQGANTGELFF. The CDR3 DNA sequence: TGTGCCAGCAGCTTAGATTGGGGGCAGGGGGCGAACACCGGGGAGCTGTTTTTT.

The chain recombines TRBV4-1 with TRBJ1-6, with D possibly matching TRBD1 (6 bases). CDR1 and CDR2 from the germline V gene are MGHRA and YSYEKL. The V end was cut by 0 bases, the J end by 7 bases, with 13 bases between. This CDR3 has 16 amino acids. The CDR3 spells CASSQDSGHLNSPLHF. The CDR3 DNA reads as TGCGCCAGCAGCCAAGACTCGGGACACCTCAATTCACCCCTCCACTTT.

The DNA of the CDR3 is TGTGCCAGCAGTTTTTCCCGCGGGACTAGTAGCCGGAATGAGCAGTTCTTC. This encodes CASSFSRGTSSRNEQFF. The rearrangement joins TRBV28 to TRBJ2-1; TRBD2 agrees at 8 bases. Trimming at V came to 3 bases and at J to 7 bases, leaving 14 bases not matched to a gene. CDR3 length: 17 residues. The germline V gene has CDR1 MDHEN and CDR2 SYDVKM.

The chain has TRBV5-1 and TRBJ2-4; TRBD2 matches 14 bases. With V trimmed by 4 bases and J by 8 bases, 5 bases remained unmatched. The CDR3 contains 15 residues. The germline V gene encodes CDR1 SGHRS and CDR2 YFSETQ. CDR3 loop: CASSPTTSGGDIQYF. Here the CDR3 DNA reads TGCGCCAGCAGCCCTACGACTAGCGGGGGGGACATTCAGTACTTC. The full variable domain, completed using reference TRBV5-1 and TRBJ2-4, is KAGVTQTPRYLIKTRGQQVTLSCSPISGHRSVSWYQQTPGQGLQFLFEYFSETQRNKGNFPGRFSGRQFSNSRSEMNVSTLELGDSALYLCASSPTTSGGDIQYFGAGTRLSVL.

This clone was observed a few times. V usage is TRBV30 and J usage is TRBJ1-1; D gene uncertain. Trimming removed 0 bases from V and 3 bases from J, with 8 bases in between. CDR3 length equals 13 residues. The V gene's germline CDR1 is GTSNPN and CDR2 SVGIG (reference sequence). The CDR3 protein is CAWSVGGHTEAFF. The CDR3 nucleotides are TGTGCCTGGAGTGTTGGCGGTCACACTGAAGCTTTCTTT.

The J gene is TRBJ1-1, the V gene TRBV5-1, with D perhaps TRBD1 (5 bases). Trimming stripped 0 bases from V and 6 bases from J, with 9 bases between. Germline-derived CDR1 and CDR2 are SGHRS and YFSETQ. The CDR3 contains 13 residues. The CDR3 reads CASSLGGDAEAFF. The CDR3 DNA is TGCGCCAGCAGCTTGGGCGGGGACGCTGAAGCTTTCTTT.

This clone is a singleton in its sample. This chain joins TRBV5-1 and TRBJ1-6; 7 positions agree with TRBD1. V lost 1 base to trimming and J lost 8 bases; unmatched junction nucleotides: 3. Germline assignment: CDR1 SGHRS and CDR2 YFSETQ. The CDR3 runs to 14 residues. CDR3 DNA sequence: TGCGCCAGCAGCTTGCAGGGGGGCGATTCACCCCTCCACTTT. Amino acid sequence: CASSLQGGDSPLHF.

The V and J genes are TRBV27 and TRBJ1-2, with a tentative D call TRBD1 (5 bases). Germline CDR1 MNHEY, CDR2 SMNVEV (reference sequence). There are 14 residues in the CDR3. Trimming took off 0 bases at V and 3 bases at J, with 8 bases between the two ends. The CDR3 spells CASSLSWGDYGYTF. The CDR3 region has the DNA TGTGCCAGCAGTTTATCGTGGGGGGACTATGGCTACACCTTC.

The J gene is TRBJ2-1, the V gene TRBV4-3; D remains unclear. The CDR3 contains 13 residues. Germline V gives CDR1 LGHNA, CDR2 YSLEER. The ends were cut back, 3 bases at V and 5 bases at J, with 8 bases in the middle. The CDR3 DNA is TGCGCCAGCAGCCACCTTGAGAACAATGAGCAGTTCTTC. The encoded protein is CASSHLENNEQFF.

The chain recombines TRBV7-6 with TRBJ2-2; possible D gene TRBD2, 5 bases. Looked up from germline, CDR1 is SGHVS and CDR2 is FNYEAQ. The ends were cut back, 5 bases at V and 4 bases at J, with 11 bases in the middle. This CDR3 has 14 amino acids. The CDR3 bases are TGTGCCAGCAGCCACCGGACTCCCACCGGGGAGCTGTTTTTT. It encodes CASSHRTPTGELFF.

The V gene is TRBV4-3, the J gene TRBJ1-1; D is possibly TRBD1 (5 bases). Germline V gene lookup returns CDR1 LGHNA and CDR2 YSLEER. V lost 0 bases, J lost 1 base, and 12 bases lay in between. The CDR3 spans 16 residues. The CDR3 sequence: CASSQEGAGWNTEAFF. CDR3 nucleotides: TGCGCCAGCAGCCAAGAAGGGGCAGGGTGGAACACTGAAGCTTTCTTT.